This T cell receptor beta chain was sequenced in a study of regulatory T cells in long-lasting Graves disease. Of note for this clonotype: What it binds is unknown.

HTBI primers from iRepertoire and Arm-PCR of CDR3 regions yielded the TCR beta libraries. MiXCR, applied by TCRdb to the multiplex PCR reads, yields one record per CDR3 protein. The data show 550,000 to 600,000 distinct CDR3 sequences, roughly a sixth seen once. This CDR3 has 12 amino acids. CDR1 is SGHTA, CDR2 FQGTGA, per germline. Trimming took off 8 bases at V and 7 bases at J, with 11 bases between the two ends. Study findings and constraints: Persistent disease exhibited a predilection for TRBV28, TRBJ1-2 and TRBJ2-5.

This sample's time point: newly diagnosed GD, antithyroid drugs for less than 3 months. TCR sequences were obtained from RNA taken from PBMCs. These data were also reused for a study on T cells in Graves' hyperthyroidism and ophthalmopathy.

This TCR was recovered from a man aged 18 to 35 with Graves disease. Sample: peripheral blood mononuclear cells (PBMCs), taken at new diagnosis, from a patient treated with antithyroid drugs. The J gene is TRBJ2-2, the V gene TRBV7-3, with D perhaps TRBD2 (6 bases). The CDR3 here is CASGGEGGELFF. The CDR3, as DNA: TGTGCCAGCGGAGGGGAAGGCGGGGAGCTGTTTTTT.